The rows below give T cell receptor beta chains drawn from one sample of a study of T-cell memory formation after mild COVID-19. TCRdb fed the 5' RACE reads into MiXCR, producing one record per CDR3 protein. The sample holds 29,000 or so distinct CDR3 sequences, 15% to 20% seen once. The sequencing input was PBMCs or a T cell subset sorted from them (not recorded which). Receptors were obtained from an adult who had mild COVID-19 (a few samples of this study predate the infection). Cell type and time point are not known. The CDR3 runs from the conserved cysteine through the conserved F or W. D genes are given only for firm matches. Size is omitted from some rows. Given values are once, few, many or a class for expanded clones.

CDR3nt	CDR3aa	j_gene	d_gene	v_gene	abundance
TGCGCCAGCAGCCCAGAGGTCGGTGGTTCGTACTTC	CASSPEVGGSYF	TRBJ2-4	NA	TRBV5-1	many
TGTGCCAGCAGCCTTAAAGAAAGGGAGACCCAGTACTTC	CASSLKERETQYF	TRBJ2-5	NA	TRBV7-9	many
TGTGCCAGCAGCGTATTGGGGGGGAGCTTGGAGACCCAGTACTTC	CASSVLGGSLETQYF	TRBJ2-5	TRBD2	TRBV9	few
TGCGCCAGCAGCTTGGCCCCCCCACAATCGACAAACACCGGGGAGCTGTTTTTT	CASSLAPPQSTNTGELFF	TRBJ2-2	NA	TRBV5-1	many
TGCAGTGCCCCCCCTGCCGAGGGGGGTCAAGAGACCCAGTACTTC	CSAPPAEGGQETQYF	TRBJ2-5	NA	TRBV20-1	many
TGTGCCAGCAGTTATCCGGATGCCGAGCAGTACTTC	CASSYPDAEQYF	TRBJ2-7	NA	TRBV6-6	many
TGTGCCAGCAGCCAGCCGGGACAGGGGCTTTACAATGAGCAGTTCTTC	CASSQPGQGLYNEQFF	TRBJ2-1	TRBD1	TRBV7-3	NA
TGTGCCAGCAGCTCCTGGATGGGCGGCTACGGGGAGCTGTTTTTT	CASSSWMGGYGELFF	TRBJ2-2	NA	TRBV7-2	many
TGTGCCAGCAGACGCGTTCAGACAGGCAACAATGAGCAGTTCTTC	CASRRVQTGNNEQFF	TRBJ2-1	NA	TRBV7-9	many
TGTGCCAGCAGCCCAAGACAGGCTGGCGAGCAGTACTTC	CASSPRQAGEQYF	TRBJ2-7	NA	TRBV3-1	many
TGTGCCAGCAGCCGAGGCAGTGGACTCTCCACCGGGGAGCAGTACTTC	CASSRGSGLSTGEQYF	TRBJ2-7	NA	TRBV14	NA
TGTGCCAGCAGTACGGGTATTGATAACACTGAAGCTTTCTTT	CASSTGIDNTEAFF	TRBJ1-1	NA	TRBV6-4	NA
TGTGCCAGCAGCTTAAATCCGTCAGATACGCAGTATTTT	CASSLNPSDTQYF	TRBJ2-3	NA	TRBV7-3	many
TGTGCCAGCAGCGACGGCCCGGCCAATGAGCAGTTCTTC	CASSDGPANEQFF	TRBJ2-1	NA	TRBV7-2	many
TGTGCCAGCACCCGTGACAGGACCCGGGACTCCTATGGCTACACCTTC	CASTRDRTRDSYGYTF	TRBJ1-2	NA	TRBV7-9	NA
TGCGCCAGCAGACTCCAAGGAGCGGGAAGCACAGATACGCAGTATTTT	CASRLQGAGSTDTQYF	TRBJ2-3	TRBD2	TRBV5-1	NA
TGTGCCAGCAGTTCGGACAGGAACACTGAAGCTTTCTTC	CASSSDRNTEAFF	TRBJ1-1	TRBD1	TRBV12-3/TRBV12-4	many
TGTGCCAGCAGCTCAACCCCCGGAGTCGGGCAGTACTTC	CASSSTPGVGQYF	TRBJ2-7	NA	TRBV12-3/TRBV12-4	many
TGTGCCAGCTCTGGGGCAGGGGGCCGCAATCAGCCCCAGCATTTT	CASSGAGGRNQPQHF	TRBJ1-5	TRBD1	TRBV18	many
TGTGCCAGCAGCTTAGCCGGGGATGACTACGAGCAGTACTTC	CASSLAGDDYEQYF	TRBJ2-7	NA	TRBV9	NA
TGTGCCAGCAGGGAAGGGACAGGGAGGGACACTGAAGCTTTCTTT	CASREGTGRDTEAFF	TRBJ1-1	TRBD1	TRBV12-3/TRBV12-4	many
TGTGCCACCAGCAGAACCGACCTAGCGGGAGGGCCTCCTGAGCAGTTCTTC	CATSRTDLAGGPPEQFF	TRBJ2-1	TRBD2	TRBV15	NA
TGTGCCAGCAGTGTTTGGAGAGAAGCTTTCTTT	CASSVWREAFF	TRBJ1-1	NA	TRBV6-1	many
TGTGCCAGCAGCTTAACCTGGACTACCCGCACAGATACGCAGTATTTT	CASSLTWTTRTDTQYF	TRBJ2-3	NA	TRBV7-2	medium-sized